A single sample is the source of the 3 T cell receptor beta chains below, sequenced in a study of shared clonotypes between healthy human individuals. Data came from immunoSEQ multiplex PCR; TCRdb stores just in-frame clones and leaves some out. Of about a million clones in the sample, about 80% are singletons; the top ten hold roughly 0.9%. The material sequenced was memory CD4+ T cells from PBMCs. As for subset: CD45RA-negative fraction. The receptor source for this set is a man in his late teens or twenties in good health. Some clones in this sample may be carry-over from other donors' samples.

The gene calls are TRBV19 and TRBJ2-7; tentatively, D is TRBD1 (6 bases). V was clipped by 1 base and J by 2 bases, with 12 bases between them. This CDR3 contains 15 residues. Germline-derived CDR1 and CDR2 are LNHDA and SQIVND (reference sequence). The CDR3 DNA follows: TGTGCCAGTAGTATAGTCGGCAGGGGAACCTACGAGCAGTACTTC. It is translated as CASSIVGRGTYEQYF.

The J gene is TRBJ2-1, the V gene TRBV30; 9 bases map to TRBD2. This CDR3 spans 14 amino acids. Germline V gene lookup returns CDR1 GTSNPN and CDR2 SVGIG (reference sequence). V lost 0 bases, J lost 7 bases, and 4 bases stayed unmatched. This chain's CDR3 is CAWSVSGLANEQFF. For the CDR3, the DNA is TGTGCCTGGAGTGTATCCGGACTAGCGAATGAGCAGTTCTTC.

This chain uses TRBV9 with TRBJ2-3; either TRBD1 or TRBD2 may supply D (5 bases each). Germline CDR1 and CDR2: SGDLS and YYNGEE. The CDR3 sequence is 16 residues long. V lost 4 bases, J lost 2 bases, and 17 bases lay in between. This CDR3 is CASSPSGTGITDTQYF. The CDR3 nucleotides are TGTGCCAGCAGCCCATCTGGGACGGGCATCACAGATACGCAGTATTTT.